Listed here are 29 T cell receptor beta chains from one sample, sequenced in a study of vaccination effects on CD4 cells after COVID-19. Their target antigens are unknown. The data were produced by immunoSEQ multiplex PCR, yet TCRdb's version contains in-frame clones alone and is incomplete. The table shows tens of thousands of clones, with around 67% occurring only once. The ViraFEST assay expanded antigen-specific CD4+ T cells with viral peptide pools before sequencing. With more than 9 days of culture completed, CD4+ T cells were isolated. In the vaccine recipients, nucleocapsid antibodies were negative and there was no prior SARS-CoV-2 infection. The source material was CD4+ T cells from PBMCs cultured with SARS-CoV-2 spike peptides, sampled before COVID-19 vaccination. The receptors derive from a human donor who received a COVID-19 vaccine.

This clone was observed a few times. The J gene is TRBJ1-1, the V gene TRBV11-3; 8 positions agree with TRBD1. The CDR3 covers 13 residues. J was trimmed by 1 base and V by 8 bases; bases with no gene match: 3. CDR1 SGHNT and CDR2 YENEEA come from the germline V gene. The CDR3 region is CASGQGSNTEAFF. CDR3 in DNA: TGTGCCAGCGGACAGGGCTCGAACACTGAAGCTTTCTTT.

The DNA of the CDR3 is TGCGCCAGCAGCCAGCAGGGGTTAGGAAATCAGCCCCAGCATTTT. This sequence encodes CASSQQGLGNQPQHF. The rearrangement links TRBV4-1 to TRBJ1-5, with D tentatively TRBD1 (6 bases). The ends were cut back, 3 bases at V and 4 bases at J, with 13 bases in the middle. The CDR3 is 15 residues long. Germline assignment: CDR1 MGHRA and CDR2 YSYEKL.

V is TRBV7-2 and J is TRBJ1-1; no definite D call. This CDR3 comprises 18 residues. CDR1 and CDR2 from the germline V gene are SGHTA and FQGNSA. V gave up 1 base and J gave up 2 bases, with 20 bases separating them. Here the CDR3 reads CASSLVDPPFIPNTEAFF. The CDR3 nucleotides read TGTGCCAGCAGCTTAGTAGACCCCCCTTTCATTCCCAACACTGAAGCTTTCTTT.

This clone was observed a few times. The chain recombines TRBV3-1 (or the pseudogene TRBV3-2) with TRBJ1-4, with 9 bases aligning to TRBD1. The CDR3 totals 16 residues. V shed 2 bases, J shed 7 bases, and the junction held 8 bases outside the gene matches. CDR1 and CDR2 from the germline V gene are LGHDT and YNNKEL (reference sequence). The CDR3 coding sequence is TGTGCCAGCAGCCAAAGAACAGGGGGCTCGGGTGAAAAACTGTTTTTT. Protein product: CASSQRTGGSGEKLFF.

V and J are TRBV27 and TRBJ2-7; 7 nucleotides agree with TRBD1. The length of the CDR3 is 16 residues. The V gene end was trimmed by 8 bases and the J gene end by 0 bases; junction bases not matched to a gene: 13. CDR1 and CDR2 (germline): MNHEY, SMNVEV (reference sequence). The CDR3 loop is CASLRRTGALSYEQYF. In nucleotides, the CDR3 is TGTGCCAGCCTTAGAAGAACAGGGGCCCTCTCCTACGAGCAGTACTTC.

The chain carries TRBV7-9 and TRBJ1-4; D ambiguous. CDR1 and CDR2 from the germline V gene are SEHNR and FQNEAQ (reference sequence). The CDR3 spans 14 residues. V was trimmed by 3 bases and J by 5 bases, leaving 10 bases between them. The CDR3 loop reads CASSFGRVNEKLFF. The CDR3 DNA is TGTGCCAGCAGCTTCGGTAGGGTGAATGAAAAACTGTTTTTT.

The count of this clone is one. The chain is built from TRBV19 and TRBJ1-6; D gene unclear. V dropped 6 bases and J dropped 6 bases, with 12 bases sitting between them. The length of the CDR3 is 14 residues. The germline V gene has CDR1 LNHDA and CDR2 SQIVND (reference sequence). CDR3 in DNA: TGTGCCAGTAGACCCCGGACCTTTAATTCACCCCTCCACTTT. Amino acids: CASRPRTFNSPLHF.

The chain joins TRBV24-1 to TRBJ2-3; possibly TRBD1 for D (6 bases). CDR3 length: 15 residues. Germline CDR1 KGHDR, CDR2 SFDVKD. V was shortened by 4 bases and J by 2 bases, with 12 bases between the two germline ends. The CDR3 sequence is CATSESGDPTDTQYF. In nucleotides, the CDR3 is TGTGCCACCAGTGAGTCAGGGGACCCCACAGATACGCAGTATTTT.

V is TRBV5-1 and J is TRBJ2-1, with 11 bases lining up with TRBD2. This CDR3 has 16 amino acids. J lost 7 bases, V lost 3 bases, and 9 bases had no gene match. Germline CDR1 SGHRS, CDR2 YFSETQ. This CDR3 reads CASSSLAGGPENEQFF. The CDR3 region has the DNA TGCGCCAGCAGCTCCTTAGCGGGGGGGCCAGAGAATGAGCAGTTCTTC.

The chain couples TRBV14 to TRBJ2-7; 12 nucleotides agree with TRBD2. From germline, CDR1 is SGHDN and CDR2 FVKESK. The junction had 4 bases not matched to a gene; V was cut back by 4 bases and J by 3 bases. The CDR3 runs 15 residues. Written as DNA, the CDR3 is TGTGCCAGCAGCCTACTAGCGGGGGGCCTCTACGAGCAGTACTTC. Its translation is CASSLLAGGLYEQYF.

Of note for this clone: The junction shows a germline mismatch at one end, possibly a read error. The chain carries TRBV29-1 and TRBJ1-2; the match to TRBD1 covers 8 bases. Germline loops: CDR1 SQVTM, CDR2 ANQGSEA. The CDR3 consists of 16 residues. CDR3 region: CSVESATGDKNSGYTF. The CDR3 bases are TGCAGCGTTGAAAGCGCGACAGGGGATAAAAACTCTGGCTACACCTTC.

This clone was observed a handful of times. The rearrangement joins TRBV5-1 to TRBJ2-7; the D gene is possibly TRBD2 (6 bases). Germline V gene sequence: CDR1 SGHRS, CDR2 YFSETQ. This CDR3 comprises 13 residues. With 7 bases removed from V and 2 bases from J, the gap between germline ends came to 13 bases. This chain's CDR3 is CASGLGLAYEQYF. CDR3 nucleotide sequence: TGCGCCAGCGGGCTGGGACTTGCCTACGAGCAGTACTTC.

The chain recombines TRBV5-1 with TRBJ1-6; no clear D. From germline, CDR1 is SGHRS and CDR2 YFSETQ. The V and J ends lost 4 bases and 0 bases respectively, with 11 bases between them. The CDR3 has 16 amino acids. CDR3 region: CASSPLEGSYNSPLHF. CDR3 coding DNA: TGCGCCAGCAGCCCCCTAGAAGGCTCCTATAATTCACCCCTCCACTTT. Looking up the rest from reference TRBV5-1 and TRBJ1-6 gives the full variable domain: KAGVTQTPRYLIKTRGQQVTLSCSPISGHRSVSWYQQTPGQGLQFLFEYFSETQRNKGNFPGRFSGRQFSNSRSEMNVSTLELGDSALYLCASSPLEGSYNSPLHFGNGTRLTVT.

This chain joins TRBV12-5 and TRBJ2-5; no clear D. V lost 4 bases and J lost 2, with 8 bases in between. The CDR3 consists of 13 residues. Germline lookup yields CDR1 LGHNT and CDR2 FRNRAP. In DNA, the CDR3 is TGTGCTAGTGGTTCGTGGAGTCAAGAGACCCAGTACTTC. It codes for CASGSWSQETQYF.

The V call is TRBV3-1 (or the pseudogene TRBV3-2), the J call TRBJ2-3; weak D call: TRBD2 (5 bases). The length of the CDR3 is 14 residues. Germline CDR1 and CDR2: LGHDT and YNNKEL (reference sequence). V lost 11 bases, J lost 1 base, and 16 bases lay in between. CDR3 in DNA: TGTGCCTCGAGGGCCAGCACCGGCACAGATACGCAGTATTTT. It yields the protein CASRASTGTDTQYF.

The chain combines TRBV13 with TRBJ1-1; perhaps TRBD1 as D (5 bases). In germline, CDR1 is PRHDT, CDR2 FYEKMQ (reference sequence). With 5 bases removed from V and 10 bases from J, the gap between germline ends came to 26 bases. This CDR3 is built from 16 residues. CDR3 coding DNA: TGTGCCAGCAGCCATGATATCAGACGAGACAGATTAGGAGCTTTCTTT. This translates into CASSHDIRRDRLGAFF.

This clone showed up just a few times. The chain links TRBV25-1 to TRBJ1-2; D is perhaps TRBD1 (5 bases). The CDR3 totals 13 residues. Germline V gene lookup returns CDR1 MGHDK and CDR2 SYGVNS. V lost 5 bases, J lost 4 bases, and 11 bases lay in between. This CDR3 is CASSREGSYGYTF. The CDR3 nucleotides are TGTGCCAGCAGTAGGGAGGGGAGCTATGGCTACACCTTC.

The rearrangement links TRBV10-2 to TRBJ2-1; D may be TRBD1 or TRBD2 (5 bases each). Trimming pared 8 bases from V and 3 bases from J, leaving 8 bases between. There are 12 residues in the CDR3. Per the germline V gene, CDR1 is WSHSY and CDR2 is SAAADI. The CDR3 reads CASGTVYNEQFF. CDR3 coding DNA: TGCGCCAGCGGGACCGTCTACAATGAGCAGTTCTTC.

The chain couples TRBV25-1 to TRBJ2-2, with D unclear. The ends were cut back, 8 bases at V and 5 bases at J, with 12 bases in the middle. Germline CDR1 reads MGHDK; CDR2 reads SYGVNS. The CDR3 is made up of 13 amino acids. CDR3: CASELKETGELFF. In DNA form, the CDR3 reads TGTGCCAGCGAACTCAAGGAGACCGGGGAGCTGTTTTTT.

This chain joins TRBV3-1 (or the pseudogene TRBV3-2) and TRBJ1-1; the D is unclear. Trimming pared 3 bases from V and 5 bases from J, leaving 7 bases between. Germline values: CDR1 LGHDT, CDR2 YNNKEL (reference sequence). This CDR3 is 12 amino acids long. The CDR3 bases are TGTGCCAGCAGCCAGGGAAAAACTGAAGCTTTCTTT. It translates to CASSQGKTEAFF.

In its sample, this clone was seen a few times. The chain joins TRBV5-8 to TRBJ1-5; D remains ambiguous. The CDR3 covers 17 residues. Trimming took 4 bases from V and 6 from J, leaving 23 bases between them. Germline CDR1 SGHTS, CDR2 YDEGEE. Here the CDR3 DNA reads TGTGCCAGCAGCCCTCTATCGGGAGGAGGGTCCGGTCAGCCCCAGCATTTT. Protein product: CASSPLSGGGSGQPQHF.

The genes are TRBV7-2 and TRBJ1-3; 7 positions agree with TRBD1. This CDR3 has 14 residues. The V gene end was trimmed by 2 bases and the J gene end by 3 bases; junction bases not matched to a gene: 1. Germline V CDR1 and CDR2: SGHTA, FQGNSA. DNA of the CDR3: TGTGCCAGCAGCTTACACAGGGGTGGAAACACCATATATTTT. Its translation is CASSLHRGGNTIYF.

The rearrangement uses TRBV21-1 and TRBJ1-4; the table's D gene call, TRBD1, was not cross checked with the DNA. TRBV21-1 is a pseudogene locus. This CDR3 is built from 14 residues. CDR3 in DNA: TGTGCCAGCAGCAAGGGGGCCCTGAATGAAAAACTGTTTTTT. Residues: CASSKGALNEKLFF.

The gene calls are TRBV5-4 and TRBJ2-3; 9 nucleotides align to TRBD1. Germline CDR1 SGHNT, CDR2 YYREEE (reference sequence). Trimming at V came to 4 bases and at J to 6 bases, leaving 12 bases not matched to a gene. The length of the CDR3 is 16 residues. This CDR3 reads CASSPAGQGTSDTQYF. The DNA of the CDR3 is TGTGCCAGCAGCCCTGCGGGACAGGGAACTTCGGATACGCAGTATTTT.

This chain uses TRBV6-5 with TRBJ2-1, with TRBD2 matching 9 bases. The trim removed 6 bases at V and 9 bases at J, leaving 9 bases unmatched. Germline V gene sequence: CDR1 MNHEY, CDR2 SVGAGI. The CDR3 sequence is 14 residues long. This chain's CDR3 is CASSQGLASREQFF. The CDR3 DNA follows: TGTGCCAGCAGCCAGGGACTAGCATCGCGTGAGCAGTTCTTC.

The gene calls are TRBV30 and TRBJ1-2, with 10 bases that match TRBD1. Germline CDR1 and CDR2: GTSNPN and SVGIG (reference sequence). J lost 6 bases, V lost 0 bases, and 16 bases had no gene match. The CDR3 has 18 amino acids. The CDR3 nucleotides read TGTGCCTGGAGTGTTAACCGGGACAGGGGCCCCTTGAGAGATGGCTACACCTTC. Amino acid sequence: CAWSVNRDRGPLRDGYTF.

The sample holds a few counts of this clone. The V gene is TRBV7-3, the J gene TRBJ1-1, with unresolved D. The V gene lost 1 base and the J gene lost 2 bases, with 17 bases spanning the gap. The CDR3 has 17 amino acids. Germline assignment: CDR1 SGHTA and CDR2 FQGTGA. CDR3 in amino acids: CASSLIGKSPPNTEAFF. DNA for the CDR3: TGTGCCAGCAGCTTAATTGGAAAGAGTCCTCCCAACACTGAAGCTTTCTTT.

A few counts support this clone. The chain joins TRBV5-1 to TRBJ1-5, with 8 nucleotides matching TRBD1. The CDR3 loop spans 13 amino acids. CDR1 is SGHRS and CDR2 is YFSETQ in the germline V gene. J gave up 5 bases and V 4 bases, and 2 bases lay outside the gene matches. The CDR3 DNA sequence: TGCGCCAGCAGCCCACAGGGGGATCAGCCCCAGCATTTT. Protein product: CASSPQGDQPQHF.

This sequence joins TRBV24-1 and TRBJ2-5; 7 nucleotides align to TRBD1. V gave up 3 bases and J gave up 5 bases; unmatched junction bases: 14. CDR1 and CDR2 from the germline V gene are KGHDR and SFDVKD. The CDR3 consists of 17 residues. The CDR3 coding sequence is TGTGCCACCAGTGATCCGGGACAGAGGGGTCTCGTGGAGACCCAGTACTTC. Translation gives CATSDPGQRGLVETQYF.